The 6 T cell receptor beta chains below were found in one sample sequenced in a study of control samples from healthy donors and cancer patients (dated by TCRdb to about 2020). Receptors were amplified or captured by the immunoSEQ multiplex PCR assay. The source is immuneACCESS, and TCRdb retained only in-frame sequences with V and J called. Part of the clones is not carried over; for the studies checked, unresolved V genes explain less than half of this, and the remainder is unexplained. The sample records 150,000 to 200,000 clones, approximately 94% of which are singletons. The ten largest clones represent 8.5% of the sample. Specimen: blood. These receptor sequences come from a woman aged 40 to 50 in good health.

This rearrangement joins TRBV4-2 to TRBJ2-3, with D hard to call. Germline values: CDR1 LGHNA, CDR2 YNFKEQ. V lost 0 bases, J lost 2 bases, and 6 bases lay in between. This CDR3 has 14 amino acids. The CDR3 sequence: CASSQEAYTDTQYF. The CDR3 bases are TGTGCCAGCAGCCAAGAGGCCTACACAGATACGCAGTATTTT.

The chain combines TRBV3-1 (or the pseudogene TRBV3-2) with TRBJ1-2, with 8 bases identical to TRBD1. Germline CDR1 reads LGHDT; CDR2 reads YNNKEL (reference sequence). This CDR3 has 20 amino acids. V gave up 0 bases and J gave up 2 bases; unmatched junction bases: 17. The CDR3 DNA reads as TGTGCCAGCAGCCAAGATCGAGGTCAACAGGGGGTATTTAGGAACTATGGCTACACCTTC. Encoded protein: CASSQDRGQQGVFRNYGYTF.

This chain links TRBV7-2 with TRBJ2-7, with D possibly being TRBD2 (7 bases). From germline, CDR1 is SGHTA and CDR2 FQGNSA. V lost 7 bases and J 2 bases, leaving 15 bases between the germline ends. There are 14 residues in the CDR3. Written as DNA, the CDR3 is TGTGCCAGCACCCTGTGGGGGGGCCCCTACGAGCAGTACTTC. This translates into CASTLWGGPYEQYF.

The rearrangement uses TRBV9 and TRBJ2-7, with a weak D call TRBD2 (6 bases). The V gene lost 1 base and the J gene lost 3 bases, with 14 bases spanning the gap. CDR1 is SGDLS, CDR2 YYNGEE, per germline. CDR3 length: 15 amino acids. The CDR3 region has the DNA TGTGCCAGCAGCGTAAATCCTAGCGCGCTCTACGAGCAGTACTTC. The encoded protein is CASSVNPSALYEQYF.

In DNA form, the CDR3 reads TGTGCCAGCAGCGTAAAGGGAAGAGGGGACACTGAAGCTTTCTTT. This gives the protein CASSVKGRGDTEAFF. The chain uses TRBV9 and TRBJ1-1; D is perhaps TRBD1 (5 bases). Germline values: CDR1 SGDLS, CDR2 YYNGEE. The CDR3 covers 15 residues. The germline V and J ends were trimmed by 1 base and 3 bases, with 13 bases remaining between them.

V usage is TRBV9 and J usage is TRBJ1-3; D uncertain. The CDR3 loop spans 15 amino acids. V was trimmed by 0 bases and J by 0 bases, leaving 7 bases between them. The germline V gene encodes CDR1 SGDLS and CDR2 YYNGEE. The CDR3 sequence: CASSVDSVSGNTIYF. The CDR3 DNA reads TGTGCCAGCAGCGTAGACAGCGTCTCTGGAAACACCATATATTTT.